The TCR beta chain under discussion was sequenced for a study of T cells in Graves' hyperthyroidism and ophthalmopathy. At least 3 on the Clinical Activity Score was recorded for ophthalmopathy patients, who also had NOSPECS grade at least 4 and duration under 3 months. TCR beta CDR3 regions were amplified from RNA. Using the HTBI primer set, a first-round RT-PCR was run on the TCR CDR3. TCRdb re-called the multiplex PCR reads through MiXCR, storing one row per CDR3 protein. The data contain about 480,000 distinct CDR3 sequences, approximately 25% of them singletons. This clonotype has a count of ten or more. The CDR3 extends over 14 amino acids. The V end was cut by 6 bases, the J end by 3 bases, with 14 bases between. Per the germline V gene, CDR1 is MNHEY and CDR2 is SVGAGI.

The TCR comes from a woman between 25 and 40 years old with Graves' ophthalmopathy. V gene TRBV6-5 combines with J gene TRBJ1-1; the D is unclear. Specimen: blood. As DNA, the CDR3 is TGTGCCAGCAGACGTCCGGGCGCGGACACTGAAGCTTTCTTT. Encoded protein: CASRRPGADTEAFF.